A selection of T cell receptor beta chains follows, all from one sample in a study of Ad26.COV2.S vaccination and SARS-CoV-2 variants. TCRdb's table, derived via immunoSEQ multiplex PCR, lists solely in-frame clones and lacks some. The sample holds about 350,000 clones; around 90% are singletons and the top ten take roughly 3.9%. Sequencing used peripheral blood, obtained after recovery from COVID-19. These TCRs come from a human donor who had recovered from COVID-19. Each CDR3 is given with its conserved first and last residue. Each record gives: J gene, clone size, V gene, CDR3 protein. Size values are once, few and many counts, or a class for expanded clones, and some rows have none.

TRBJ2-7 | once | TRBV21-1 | CASSPGGTRSSYEQYF
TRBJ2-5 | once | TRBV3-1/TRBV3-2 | CASSPNRGRQETQYF
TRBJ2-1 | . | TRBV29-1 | CSVDRIARDEQFF
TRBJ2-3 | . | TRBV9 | CASSVGGPPDTQYF
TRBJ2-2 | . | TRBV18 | CASSHLDGNTGELFF
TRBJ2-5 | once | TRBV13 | CASSLVGGPETQYF
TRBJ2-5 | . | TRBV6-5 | CASSSGSWGETQYF
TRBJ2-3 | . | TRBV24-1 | CATQGAGDTQYF
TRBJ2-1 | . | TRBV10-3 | CATHGTGDSYNEQFF
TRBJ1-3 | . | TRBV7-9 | CASSPGTGGNTIYF
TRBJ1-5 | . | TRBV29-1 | CSAQFDSSNQPQHF
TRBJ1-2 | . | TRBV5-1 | CASSLEEGYGYTF
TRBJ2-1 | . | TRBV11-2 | CASNVYSNEQFF
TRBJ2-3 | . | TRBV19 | CASSVGLAGGLGTDTQYF
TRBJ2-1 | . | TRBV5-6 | CASSPMGLAGPSYNEQFF
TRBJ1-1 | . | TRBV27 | CASSAATGGFTEAFF
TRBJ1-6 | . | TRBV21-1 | CASSKEGREDSPLHF
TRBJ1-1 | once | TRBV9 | CASSVVTRGMNTEAFF
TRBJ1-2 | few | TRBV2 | CASSVKDFNYGYTF
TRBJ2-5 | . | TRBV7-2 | CASSYKSGGARETQYF
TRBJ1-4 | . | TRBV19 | CASSKGLNEKLFF
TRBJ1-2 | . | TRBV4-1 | CASSLRGGPYGYTF
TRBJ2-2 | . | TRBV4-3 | CASSQRIQGSRELFF
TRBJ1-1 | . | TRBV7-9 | CASSLDANTEAFF
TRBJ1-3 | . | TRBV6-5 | CASSYSGQGDTIYF
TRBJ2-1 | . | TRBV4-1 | CASSFLGVPSYNEQFF
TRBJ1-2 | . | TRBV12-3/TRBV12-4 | CASRWGPYGYTF
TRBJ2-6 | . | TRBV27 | CASSFSGGVSGANVLTF
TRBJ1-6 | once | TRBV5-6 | CASSVDRNSPLHF
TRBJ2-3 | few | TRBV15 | CATSSGLAGAVWRDTQYF
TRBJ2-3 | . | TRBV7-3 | CASSSGLATDTQYF
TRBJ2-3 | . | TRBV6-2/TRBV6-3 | CASSYFSRLAGGSTDTQYF
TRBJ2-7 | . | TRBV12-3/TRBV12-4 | CASSPLQGYEQYF
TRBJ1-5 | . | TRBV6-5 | CASTLGTDSNQPQHF
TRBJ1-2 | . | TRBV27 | CASSNRGLDGYTF
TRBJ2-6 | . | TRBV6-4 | CASSDSPLPSGANVLTF
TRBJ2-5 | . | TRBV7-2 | CASTLGVFGTGETQYF
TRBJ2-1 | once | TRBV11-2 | CASSTSDNNEQFF
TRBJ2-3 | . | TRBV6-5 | CASRATSGGTDTQYF
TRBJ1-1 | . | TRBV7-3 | CASSLWGDTEAFF
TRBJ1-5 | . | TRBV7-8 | CASSLEQVRNQPQHF
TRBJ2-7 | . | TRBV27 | CASSLVRGPYEQYF
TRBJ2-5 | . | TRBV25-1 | CASSEGTVQETQYF
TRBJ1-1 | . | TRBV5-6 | CASSSSRVLNTEAFF